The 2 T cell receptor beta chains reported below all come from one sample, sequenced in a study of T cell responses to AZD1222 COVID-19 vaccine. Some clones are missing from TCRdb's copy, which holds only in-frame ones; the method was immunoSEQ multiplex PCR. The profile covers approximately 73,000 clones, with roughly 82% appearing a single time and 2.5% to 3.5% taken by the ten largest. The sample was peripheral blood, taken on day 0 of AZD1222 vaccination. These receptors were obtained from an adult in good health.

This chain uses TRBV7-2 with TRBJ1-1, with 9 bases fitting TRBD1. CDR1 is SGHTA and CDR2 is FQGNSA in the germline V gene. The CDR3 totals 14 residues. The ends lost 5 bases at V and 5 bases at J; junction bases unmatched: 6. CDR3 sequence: CASSLRTGETEAFF. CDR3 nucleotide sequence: TGTGCCAGCAGCCTACGGACAGGGGAAACTGAAGCTTTCTTT. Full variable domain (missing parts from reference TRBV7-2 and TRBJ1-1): GAGVSQSPSNKVTEKGKDVELRCDPISGHTALYWYRQSLGQGLEFLIYFQGNSAPDKSGLPSDRFSAERTGGSVSTLTIQRTQQEDSAVYLCASSLRTGETEAFFGQGTRLTVV.

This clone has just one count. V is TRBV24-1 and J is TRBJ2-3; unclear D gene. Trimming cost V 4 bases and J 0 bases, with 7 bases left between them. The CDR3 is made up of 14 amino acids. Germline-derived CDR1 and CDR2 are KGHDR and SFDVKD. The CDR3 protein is CATSDSFSTDTQYF. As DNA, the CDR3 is TGTGCCACCAGTGACTCGTTTAGCACAGATACGCAGTATTTT.